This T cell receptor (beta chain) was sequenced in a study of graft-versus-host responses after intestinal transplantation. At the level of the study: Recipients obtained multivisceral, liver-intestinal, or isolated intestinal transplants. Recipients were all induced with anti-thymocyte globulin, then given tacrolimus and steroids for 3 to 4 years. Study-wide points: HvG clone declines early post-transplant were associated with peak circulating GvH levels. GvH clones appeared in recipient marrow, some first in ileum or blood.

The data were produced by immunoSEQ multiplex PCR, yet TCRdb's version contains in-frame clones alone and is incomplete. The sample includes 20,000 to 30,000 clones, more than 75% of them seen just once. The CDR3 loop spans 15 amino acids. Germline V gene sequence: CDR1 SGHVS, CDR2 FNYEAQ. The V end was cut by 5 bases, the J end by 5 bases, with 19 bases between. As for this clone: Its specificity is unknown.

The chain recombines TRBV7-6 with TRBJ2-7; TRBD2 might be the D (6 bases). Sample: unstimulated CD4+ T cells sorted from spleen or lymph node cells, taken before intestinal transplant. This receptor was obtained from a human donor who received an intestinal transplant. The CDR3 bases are TGTGCCAGCAGCCCCGGGGTGGAGGGAAGGAACGAGCAGTACTTC. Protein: CASSPGVEGRNEQYF.